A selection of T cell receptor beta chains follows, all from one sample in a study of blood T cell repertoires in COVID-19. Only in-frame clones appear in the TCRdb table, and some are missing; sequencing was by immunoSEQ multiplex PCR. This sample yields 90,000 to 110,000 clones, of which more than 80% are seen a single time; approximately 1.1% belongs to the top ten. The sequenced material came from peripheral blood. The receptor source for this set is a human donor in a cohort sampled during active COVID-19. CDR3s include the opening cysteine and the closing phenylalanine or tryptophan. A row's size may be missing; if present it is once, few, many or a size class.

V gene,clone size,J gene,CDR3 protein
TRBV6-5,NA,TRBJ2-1,CASSRTSGAGYEQFF
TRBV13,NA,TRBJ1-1,CASSLRLTVTEAFF
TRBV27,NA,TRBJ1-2,CASSPPGGTGYTF
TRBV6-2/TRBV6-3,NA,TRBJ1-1,CASSYGGTANTEAFF
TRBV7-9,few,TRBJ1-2,CASSLVFGQGDDGYTF
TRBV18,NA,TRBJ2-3,CASSPRTSGGDTQYF
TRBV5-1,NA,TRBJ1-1,CASNWFHFGTEAFF
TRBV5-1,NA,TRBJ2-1,CASSRTVVYNEQFF
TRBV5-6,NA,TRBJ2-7,CASIGGQGGHEQYF
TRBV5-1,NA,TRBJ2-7,CASSLSSLSYEQYF
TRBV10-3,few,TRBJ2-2,CAITPDSNTGELFF
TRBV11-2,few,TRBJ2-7,CASSVGTGGHASYEQYF
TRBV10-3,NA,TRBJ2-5,CAIRDEGAGETQYF
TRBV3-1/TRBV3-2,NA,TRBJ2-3,CASSQGTSGPRLSTDTQYF
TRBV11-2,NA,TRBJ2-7,CASSSPRASVYEQYF
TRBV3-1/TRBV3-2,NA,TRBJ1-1,CASSQEERAFF
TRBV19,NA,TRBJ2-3,CASSLGQGFTDTQYF
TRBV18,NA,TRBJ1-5,CASSPDQGPNQPQHF
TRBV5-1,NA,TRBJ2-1,CASSQPPTGGTYNEQFF
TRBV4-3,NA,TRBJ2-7,CASSPGTSGSDFIHEQYF
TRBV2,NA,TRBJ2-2,CASSERYTGELFF
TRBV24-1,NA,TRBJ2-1,CATSDVLAGTRNEQFF
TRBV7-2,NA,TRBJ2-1,CASSLDPTSYNEQFF
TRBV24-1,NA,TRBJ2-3,CATSDPTGWTDTQYF
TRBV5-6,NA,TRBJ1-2,CASSFGISTGYTF
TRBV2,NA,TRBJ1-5,CASSTGVGNQPQHF
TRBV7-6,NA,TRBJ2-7,CASSPRTGNYEQYF
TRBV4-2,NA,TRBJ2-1,CASSQVTLAGGVSSYNEQFF
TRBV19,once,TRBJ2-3,CASSIIGAPTDTQYF
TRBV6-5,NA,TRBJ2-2,CASLRTGGRTGELFF
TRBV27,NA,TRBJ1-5,CASGRQGHSNQPQHF
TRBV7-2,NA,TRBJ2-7,CASSPGTRIYEQYF
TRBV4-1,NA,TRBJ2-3,CASSQILAGPTDTQYF
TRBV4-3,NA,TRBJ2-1,CASSPGTSDYNEQFF
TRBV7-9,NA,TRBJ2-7,CASSWVAGGEQYF
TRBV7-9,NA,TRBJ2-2,CASSLALADTGELFF
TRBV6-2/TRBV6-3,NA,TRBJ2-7,CASSRPGQVYEQYF
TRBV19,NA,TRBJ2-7,CARSVAGTGDHEQYF
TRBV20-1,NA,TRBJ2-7,CSANGHDEQYF
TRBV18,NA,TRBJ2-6,CASSPGTGVFPGANVLTF
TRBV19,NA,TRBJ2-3,CASSPGRGDTQYF